This T cell receptor beta chain was sequenced during a study of monozygotic twins with inflammatory bowel disease. This CDR3 region has 14 residues. Germline-derived CDR1 and CDR2 are LNHDA and SQIVND (reference sequence). Each donor supplied about 2.7 ml of blood. Making each TCR library took approximately 3,700 ng of total RNA. Each UMI harboured a 6-nucleotide sample barcode and was appended via template switching. TCRdb reprocessed the 5' RACE reads and keeps a single row for each CDR3 protein, giving no DNA. The sample's table shows 330,000 or so distinct CDR3 sequences. Findings and caveats of the study: Resolution of different T cell subtypes was not achieved.

About this clonotype itself: Its antigen is not known.

The sequenced sample was blood. This clonotype was obtained from a human donor with ulcerative colitis or Crohn's disease, or a healthy co-twin of an affected twin (not recorded which). The chain is built from TRBV19 and TRBJ2-7; checking the TCRdb D call of TRBD1 is not possible without DNA. The CDR3 reads CASSIRPGNYEQYF.